One and the same sample provided the 13 T cell receptor beta chains below, sequenced in a study of a mutant IDH1 vaccine in newly diagnosed glioma. No antigen has been assigned to these receptors. The method was immunoSEQ multiplex PCR; TCRdb's version includes in-frame clones alone and lacks a portion of them. The top ten clones hold approximately 10% of a sample with around 27,000 clones, 70% to 80% of them seen once. The time point is: week 11, during vaccination. In every dose of vaccine, 300 ug of mutant IDH1 20-mer peptide was given alongside topical imiquimod. This sample comprised PBMCs, obtained from a glioma patient whose treatment included an IDH1 peptide vaccine. The source is a woman between 18 and 29 years old with glioma.

V and J are TRBV5-1 and TRBJ1-1, with TRBD1 matching 8 bases. Germline assignment: CDR1 SGHRS and CDR2 YFSETQ. V lost 2 bases and J lost 3; bases outside the gene matches: 3. There are 14 residues in the CDR3. Written as DNA, the CDR3 is TGCGCCAGCAGCTTCGGACAGGGTTACACTGAAGCTTTCTTT. It encodes CASSFGQGYTEAFF.

The CDR3 nucleotides read TGTGCCAGCAGTTACGCACCTTCGAGGTACGAGCAGTACTTC. This codes for CASSYAPSRYEQYF. The chain recombines TRBV6-6 with TRBJ2-7; no reliable D call. Germline values: CDR1 MNHNY, CDR2 SVGAGI (reference sequence). The CDR3 has 14 amino acids. Trimming took 2 bases from V and 4 from J, leaving 12 bases between them.

The rearrangement joins TRBV6-5 to TRBJ1-3; perhaps TRBD1 as D (6 bases). Trimming pared 2 bases from V and 6 bases from J, leaving 8 bases between. This CDR3 comprises 13 residues. CDR1 and CDR2 from the germline V gene are MNHEY and SVGAGI. For the CDR3, the DNA is TGTGCCAGCAGTTACGGACAGTCAAACACCATATATTTT. It yields the protein CASSYGQSNTIYF.

The chain combines TRBV12-5 with TRBJ2-3; D is possibly TRBD1 (6 bases). Per the germline V gene, CDR1 is LGHNT and CDR2 is FRNRAP. The CDR3 sequence is 16 residues long. Deletions cut 5 bases from V and 1 base from J, with 16 bases between. CDR3: CASGLAGGGRTDTQYF. In DNA, the CDR3 is TGTGCTAGTGGTCTCGCGGGTGGGGGCCGCACAGATACGCAGTATTTT.

This clone was detected once. This chain uses TRBV6-5 with TRBJ2-5, with D perhaps TRBD2 (6 bases). Germline V gene sequence: CDR1 MNHEY, CDR2 SVGAGI. This CDR3 has 13 amino acids. V was pared by 6 bases and J by 4 bases, with 12 bases between. The CDR3 DNA sequence: TGTGCCAGCAGGCCGACGCGGGGAGAGACCCAGTACTTC. As protein: CASRPTRGETQYF.

This clone was found a few times. This chain connects TRBV4-3 to TRBJ2-2; 8 nucleotides match TRBD2. J lost 5 bases, V lost 6 bases, and 5 bases had no gene match. This CDR3 spans 14 amino acids. Germline loops: CDR1 LGHNA, CDR2 YSLEER. The CDR3 loop reads CASRRTSGTGELFF. CDR3 sequence (DNA): TGCGCCAGCAGACGAACTAGCGGTACCGGGGAGCTGTTTTTT.

This chain joins TRBV25-1 and TRBJ1-1, with D perhaps matching TRBD1 (5 bases). Trimming removed 6 bases at V and 4 bases at J, with 12 bases between. Per germline, CDR1 MGHDK and CDR2 SYGVNS. This CDR3 contains 13 residues. In DNA, the CDR3 is TGTGCCAGCAGATCCTCCGGGACCACTGAAGCTTTCTTT. As protein: CASRSSGTTEAFF.

The chain is built from TRBV30 and TRBJ1-6, with D possibly being TRBD1 (6 bases). V was shortened by 0 bases and J by 3 bases, with 15 bases between the two germline ends. The CDR3 runs to 17 residues. Germline V gene data show CDR1 as GTSNPN and CDR2 as SVGIG (reference sequence). The CDR3 sequence: CAWSVGGSTRYNSPLHF. CDR3 coding DNA: TGTGCCTGGAGTGTTGGGGGCTCAACTCGCTATAATTCACCCCTCCACTTT.

The chain joins TRBV29-1 to TRBJ1-2; tentative D call: TRBD1 (5 bases). V lost 7 bases to trimming and J lost 2 bases, with 11 bases between them. This CDR3 has 12 amino acids. The germline V gene has CDR1 SQVTM and CDR2 ANQGSEA. CDR3 DNA: TGCAGCGGAGGGGTGGGAAACTATGGCTACACCTTC. Amino acids: CSGGVGNYGYTF.

CDR3 sequence reads: CAWSPSLVDNSPLHF. The CDR3 DNA is TGTGCCTGGAGTCCCTCTCTCGTCGATAATTCACCCCTCCACTTT. The gene calls are TRBV30 and TRBJ1-6; D gene ambiguous. Trimming pared 2 bases from V and 5 bases from J, leaving 13 bases between. The CDR3 is made up of 15 amino acids. CDR1 and CDR2 from the germline V gene are GTSNPN and SVGIG (reference sequence).

The J gene is TRBJ1-2, the V gene TRBV5-1, with 8 bases matching TRBD1. The CDR3 contains 13 residues. CDR1 SGHRS and CDR2 YFSETQ come from the germline V gene. Germline trimming cut 2 bases from V and 10 bases from J; bases unmatched to any gene: 7. The CDR3 DNA is TGCGCCAGCAGCTTCGCTGGACAGGGCGTCTACACCTTC. Translation: CASSFAGQGVYTF.

The chain joins TRBV5-8 to TRBJ2-3; D may be TRBD1 (6 bases). Per the germline V gene, CDR1 is SGHTS and CDR2 is YDEGEE. Trimming removed 2 bases from V and 4 bases from J, with 11 bases in between. The CDR3 totals 14 residues. As DNA, the CDR3 is TGTGCCAGCAGCTTACAGGGAGCGGCAGATACGCAGTATTTT. This sequence encodes CASSLQGAADTQYF.

The rearrangement uses TRBV13 and TRBJ2-7, with D perhaps TRBD1 (5 bases). Germline CDR1 is PRHDT and CDR2 is FYEKMQ (reference sequence). The CDR3 contains 14 residues. Trimming stripped 5 bases from V and 0 bases from J, with 11 bases between. The CDR3 loop is CASSGYRSSYEQYF. CDR3 nucleotide sequence: TGTGCCAGCAGCGGTTACAGGAGCTCCTACGAGCAGTACTTC.